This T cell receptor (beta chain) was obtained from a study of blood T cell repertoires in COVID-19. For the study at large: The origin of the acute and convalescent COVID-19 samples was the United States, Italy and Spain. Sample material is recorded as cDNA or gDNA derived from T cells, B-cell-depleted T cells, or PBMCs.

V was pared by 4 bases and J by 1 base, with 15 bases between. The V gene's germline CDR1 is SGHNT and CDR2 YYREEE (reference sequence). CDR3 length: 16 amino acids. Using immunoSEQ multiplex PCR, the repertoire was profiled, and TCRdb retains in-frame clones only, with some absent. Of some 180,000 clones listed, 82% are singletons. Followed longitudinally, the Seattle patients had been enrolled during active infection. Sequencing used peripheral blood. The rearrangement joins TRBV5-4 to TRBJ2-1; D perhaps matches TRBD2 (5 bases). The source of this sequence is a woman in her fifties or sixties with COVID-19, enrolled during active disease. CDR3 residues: CASSPVGERSYNEQFF. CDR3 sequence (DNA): TGTGCCAGCAGCCCAGTCGGGGAGCGGTCCTACAATGAGCAGTTCTTC.